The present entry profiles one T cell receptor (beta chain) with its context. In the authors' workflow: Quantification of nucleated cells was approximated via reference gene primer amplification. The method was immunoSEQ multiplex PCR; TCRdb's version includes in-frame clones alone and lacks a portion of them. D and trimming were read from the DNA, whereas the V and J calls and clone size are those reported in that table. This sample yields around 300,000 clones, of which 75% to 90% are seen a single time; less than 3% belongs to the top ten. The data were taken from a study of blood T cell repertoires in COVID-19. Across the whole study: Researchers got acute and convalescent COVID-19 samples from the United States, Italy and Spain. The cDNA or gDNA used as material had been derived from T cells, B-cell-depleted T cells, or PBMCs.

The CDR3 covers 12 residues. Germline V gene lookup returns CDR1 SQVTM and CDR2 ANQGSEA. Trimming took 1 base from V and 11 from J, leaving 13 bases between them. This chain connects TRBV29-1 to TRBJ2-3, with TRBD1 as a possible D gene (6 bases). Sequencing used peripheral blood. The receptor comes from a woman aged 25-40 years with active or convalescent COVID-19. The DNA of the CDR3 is TGCAGCGTTGAAGGCAGGGACAAGATGCAGTATTTT. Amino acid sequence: CSVEGRDKMQYF.